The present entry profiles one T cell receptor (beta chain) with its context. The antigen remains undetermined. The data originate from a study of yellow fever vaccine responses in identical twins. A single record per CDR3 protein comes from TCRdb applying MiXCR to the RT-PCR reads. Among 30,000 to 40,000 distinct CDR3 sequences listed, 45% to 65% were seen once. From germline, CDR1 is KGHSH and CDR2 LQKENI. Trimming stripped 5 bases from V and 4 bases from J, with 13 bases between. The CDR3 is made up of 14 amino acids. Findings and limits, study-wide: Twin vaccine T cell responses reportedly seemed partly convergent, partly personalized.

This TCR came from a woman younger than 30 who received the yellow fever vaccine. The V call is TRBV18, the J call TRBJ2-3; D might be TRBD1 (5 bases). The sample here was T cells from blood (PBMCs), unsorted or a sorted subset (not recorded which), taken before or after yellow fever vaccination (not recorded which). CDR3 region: CASSKRTSPDTQYF. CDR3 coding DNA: TGTGCCAGCTCAAAACGGACAAGTCCAGATACGCAGTATTTT.